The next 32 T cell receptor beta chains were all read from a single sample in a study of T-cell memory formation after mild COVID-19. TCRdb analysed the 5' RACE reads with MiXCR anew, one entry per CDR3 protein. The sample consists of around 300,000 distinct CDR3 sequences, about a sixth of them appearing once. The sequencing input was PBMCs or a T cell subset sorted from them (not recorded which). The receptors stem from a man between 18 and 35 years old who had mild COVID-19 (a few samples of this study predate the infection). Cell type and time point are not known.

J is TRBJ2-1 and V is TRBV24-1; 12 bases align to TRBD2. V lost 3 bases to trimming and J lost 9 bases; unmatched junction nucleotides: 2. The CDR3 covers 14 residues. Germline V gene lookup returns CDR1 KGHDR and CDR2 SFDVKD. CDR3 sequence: CATSDGGLAGEQFF. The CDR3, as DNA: TGTGCCACCAGTGATGGGGGACTAGCGGGTGAGCAGTTCTTC.

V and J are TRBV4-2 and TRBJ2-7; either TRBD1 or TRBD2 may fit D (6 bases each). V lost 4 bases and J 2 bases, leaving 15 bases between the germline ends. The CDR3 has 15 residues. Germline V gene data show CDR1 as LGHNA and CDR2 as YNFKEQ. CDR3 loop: CASSPHGGWAYEQYF. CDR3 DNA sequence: TGTGCCAGCAGCCCGCACGGGGGCTGGGCCTACGAGCAGTACTTC.

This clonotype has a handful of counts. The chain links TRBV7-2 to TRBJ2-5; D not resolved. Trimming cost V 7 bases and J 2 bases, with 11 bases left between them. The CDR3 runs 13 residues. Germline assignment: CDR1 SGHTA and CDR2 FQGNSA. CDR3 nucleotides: TGTGCCAGCACCTTTTCTCAGCAAGAGACCCAGTACTTC. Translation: CASTFSQQETQYF.

In DNA, the CDR3 is TGTGCCAGCAGTGCCCAAGGGGCTTTGGGTCAGCCCCAGCATTTT. It yields the protein CASSAQGALGQPQHF. J is TRBJ1-5 and V is TRBV2; D is perhaps TRBD1 (5 bases). Per the germline V gene, CDR1 is SNHLY and CDR2 is FYNNEI. Trimming pared 4 bases from V and 6 bases from J, leaving 16 bases between. The CDR3 spans 15 residues.

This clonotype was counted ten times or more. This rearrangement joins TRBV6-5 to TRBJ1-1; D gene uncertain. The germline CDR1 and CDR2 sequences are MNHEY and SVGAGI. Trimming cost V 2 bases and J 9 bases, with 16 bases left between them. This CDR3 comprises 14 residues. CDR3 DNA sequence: TGTGCCAGCAGTTACGTACTTGGCCTGCGCAAAGCTTTCTTT. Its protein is CASSYVLGLRKAFF.

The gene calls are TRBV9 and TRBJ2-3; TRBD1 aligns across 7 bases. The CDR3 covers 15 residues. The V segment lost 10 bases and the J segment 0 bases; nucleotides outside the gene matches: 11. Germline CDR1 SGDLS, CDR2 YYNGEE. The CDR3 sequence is CAGLTGAISTDTQYF. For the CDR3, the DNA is TGTGCCGGTCTCACAGGGGCCATCAGCACAGATACGCAGTATTTT.

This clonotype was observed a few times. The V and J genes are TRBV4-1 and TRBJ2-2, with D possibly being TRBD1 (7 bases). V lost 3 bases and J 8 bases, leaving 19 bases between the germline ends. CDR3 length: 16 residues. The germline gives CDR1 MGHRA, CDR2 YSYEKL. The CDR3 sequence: CASSHVQDREVGELFF. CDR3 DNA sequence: TGCGCCAGCAGCCACGTCCAAGACAGGGAGGTTGGGGAGCTGTTTTTT.

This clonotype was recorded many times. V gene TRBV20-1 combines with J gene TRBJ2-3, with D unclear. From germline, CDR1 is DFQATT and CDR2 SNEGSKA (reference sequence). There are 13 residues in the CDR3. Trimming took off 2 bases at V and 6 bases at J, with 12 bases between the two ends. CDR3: CSARLALGDTQYF. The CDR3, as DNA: TGCAGTGCTAGATTGGCCCTCGGCGATACGCAGTATTTT.

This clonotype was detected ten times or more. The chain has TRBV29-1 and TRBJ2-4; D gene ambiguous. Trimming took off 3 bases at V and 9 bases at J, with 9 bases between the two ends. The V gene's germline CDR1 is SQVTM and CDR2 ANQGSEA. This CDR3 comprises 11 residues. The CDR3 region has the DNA TGCAGCGTTGACGGCAATCCCATTCAGTACTTC. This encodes CSVDGNPIQYF.

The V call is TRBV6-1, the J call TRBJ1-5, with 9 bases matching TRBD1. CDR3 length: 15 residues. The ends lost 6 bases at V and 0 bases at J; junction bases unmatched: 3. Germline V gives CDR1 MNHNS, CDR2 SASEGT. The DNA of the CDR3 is TGTGCCAGCAGCGGACAGGGGCATAGCAATCAGCCCCAGCATTTT. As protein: CASSGQGHSNQPQHF.

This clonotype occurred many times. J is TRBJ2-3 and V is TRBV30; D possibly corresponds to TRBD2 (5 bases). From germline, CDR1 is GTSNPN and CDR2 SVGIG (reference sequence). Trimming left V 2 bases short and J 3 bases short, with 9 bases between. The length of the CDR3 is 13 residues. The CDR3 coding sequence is TGTGCCTGGAGTCGGGGTATGACAGATACGCAGTATTTT. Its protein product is CAWSRGMTDTQYF.

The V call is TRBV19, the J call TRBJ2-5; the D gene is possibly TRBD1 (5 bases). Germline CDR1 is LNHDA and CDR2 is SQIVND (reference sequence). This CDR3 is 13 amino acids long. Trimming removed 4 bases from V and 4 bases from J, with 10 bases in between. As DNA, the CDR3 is TGTGCCAGTAGTACCCTACAGGTAGAGACCCAGTACTTC. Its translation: CASSTLQVETQYF.

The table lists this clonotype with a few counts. The CDR3 DNA is TGTGCCAGCAGTTACGCAAACAGGGTATCTGAAGCTTTCTTT. Its translation: CASSYANRVSEAFF. The genes are TRBV6-5 and TRBJ1-1; tentatively, D is TRBD1 (6 bases). This CDR3 is built from 14 residues. Germline CDR1 is MNHEY and CDR2 is SVGAGI. The V and J ends lost 2 bases and 6 bases respectively, with 13 bases between them.

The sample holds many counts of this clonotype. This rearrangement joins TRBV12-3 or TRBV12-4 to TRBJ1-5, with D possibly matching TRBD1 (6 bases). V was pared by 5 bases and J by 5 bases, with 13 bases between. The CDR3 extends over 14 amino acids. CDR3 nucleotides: TGTGCCAGCAGTCCCCAGGGGACGGATCAGCCCCAGCATTTT. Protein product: CASSPQGTDQPQHF.

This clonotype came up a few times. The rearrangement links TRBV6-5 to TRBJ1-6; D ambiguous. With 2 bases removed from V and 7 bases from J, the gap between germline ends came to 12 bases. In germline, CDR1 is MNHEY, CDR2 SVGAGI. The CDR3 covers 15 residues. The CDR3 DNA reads TGTGCCAGCAGTTACGGCCCAGATTGGAATTCACCCCTCCACTTT. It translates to CASSYGPDWNSPLHF.

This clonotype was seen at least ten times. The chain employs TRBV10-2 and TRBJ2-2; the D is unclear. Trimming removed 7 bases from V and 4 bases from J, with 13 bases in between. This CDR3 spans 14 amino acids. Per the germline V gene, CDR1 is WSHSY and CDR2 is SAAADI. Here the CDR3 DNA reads TGCGCCAGCACCCCTGACACTGGCACCGGGGAGCTGTTTTTT. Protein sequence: CASTPDTGTGELFF.

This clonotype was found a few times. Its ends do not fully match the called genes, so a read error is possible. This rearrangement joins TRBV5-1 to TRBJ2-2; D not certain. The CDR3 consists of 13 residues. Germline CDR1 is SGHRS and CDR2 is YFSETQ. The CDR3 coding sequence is TGCGCCAGCAGATTGGATGAGACCGGGGAGCTGTTTTTT. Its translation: CASRLDETGELFF.

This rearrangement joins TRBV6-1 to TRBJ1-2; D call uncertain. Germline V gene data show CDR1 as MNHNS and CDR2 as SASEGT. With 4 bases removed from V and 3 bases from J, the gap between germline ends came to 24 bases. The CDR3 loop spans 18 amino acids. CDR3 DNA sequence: TGTGCCAGCAGTGCGCGAAGCTCTAGGGAGGAAAAGGACTATGGCTACACCTTC. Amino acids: CASSARSSREEKDYGYTF.

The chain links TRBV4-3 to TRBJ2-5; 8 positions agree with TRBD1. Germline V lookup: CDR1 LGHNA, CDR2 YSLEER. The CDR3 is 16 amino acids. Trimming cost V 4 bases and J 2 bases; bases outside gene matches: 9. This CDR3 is CASSLNRGIGQETQYF. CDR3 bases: TGCGCCAGCAGCCTGAACAGGGGGATTGGGCAAGAGACCCAGTACTTC.

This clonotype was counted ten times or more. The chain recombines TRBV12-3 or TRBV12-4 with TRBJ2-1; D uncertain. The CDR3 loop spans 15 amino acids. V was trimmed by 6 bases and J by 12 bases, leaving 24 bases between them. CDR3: CASSRHGVGRLGQFF. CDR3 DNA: TGTGCCAGCAGCCGCCACGGTGTGGGCCGTCTCGGGCAGTTCTTC.

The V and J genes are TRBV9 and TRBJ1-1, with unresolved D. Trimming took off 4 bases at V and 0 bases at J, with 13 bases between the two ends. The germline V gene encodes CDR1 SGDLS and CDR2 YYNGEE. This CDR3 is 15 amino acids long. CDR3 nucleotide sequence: TGTGCCAGCAGCATAGTAACGGGTATGAACACTGAAGCTTTCTTT. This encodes CASSIVTGMNTEAFF.

The CDR3: CATSRRTGRNEQFF. The CDR3 DNA is TGTGCCACCAGCCGGAGGACAGGGCGGAATGAGCAGTTCTTC. The chain joins TRBV15 to TRBJ2-1; 8 bases map to TRBD1. The length of the CDR3 is 14 residues. With 5 bases clipped from V and 7 bases from J, the junction kept 7 bases outside the gene matches. CDR1 LNHNV and CDR2 YYDKDF come from the germline V gene (reference sequence). The whole variable domain, remainder taken from reference TRBV15 and TRBJ2-1, is DAMVIQNPRYQVTQFGKPVTLSCSQTLNHNVMYWYQQKSSQAPKLLFHYYDKDFNNEADTPDNFQSRRPNTSFCFLDIRSPGLGDTAMYLCATSRRTGRNEQFFGPGTRLTVL.

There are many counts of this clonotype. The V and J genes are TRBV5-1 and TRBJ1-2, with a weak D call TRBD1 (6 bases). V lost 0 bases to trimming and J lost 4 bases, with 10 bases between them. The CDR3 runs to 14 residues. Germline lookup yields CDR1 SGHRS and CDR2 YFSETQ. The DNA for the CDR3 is TGCGCCAGCAGCTTGGATTCAGGGGCCTATGGCTACACCTTC. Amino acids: CASSLDSGAYGYTF.

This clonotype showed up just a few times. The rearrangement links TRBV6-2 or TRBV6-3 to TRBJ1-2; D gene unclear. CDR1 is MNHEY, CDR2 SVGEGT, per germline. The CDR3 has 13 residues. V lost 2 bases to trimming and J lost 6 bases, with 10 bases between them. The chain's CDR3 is CASSYRVYDGYTF. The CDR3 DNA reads TGTGCCAGCAGTTACAGGGTTTACGATGGCTACACCTTC.

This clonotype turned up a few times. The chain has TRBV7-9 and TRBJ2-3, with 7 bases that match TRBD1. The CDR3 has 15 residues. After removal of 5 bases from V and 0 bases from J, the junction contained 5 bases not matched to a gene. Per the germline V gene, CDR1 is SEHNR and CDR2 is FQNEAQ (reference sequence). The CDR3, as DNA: TGTGCCAGCAGCCCGAAGGGACAGAGCACAGATACGCAGTATTTT. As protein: CASSPKGQSTDTQYF. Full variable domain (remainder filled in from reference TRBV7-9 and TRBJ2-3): DTGVSQNPRHKITKRGQNVTFRCDPISEHNRLYWYRQTLGQGPEFLTYFQNEAQLEKSRLLSDRFSAERPKGSFSTLEIQRTEQGDSAMYLCASSPKGQSTDTQYFGPGTRLTVL.

The CDR3 nucleotides read TGTGCCAGCAGCGTAGGGGTAACCCCGACCGGGGAGCTGTTTTTT. Translated: CASSVGVTPTGELFF. The gene calls are TRBV9 and TRBJ2-2, with unresolved D. V shed 0 bases and J shed 5 bases, with 11 bases lying between them. Germline CDR1 reads SGDLS; CDR2 reads YYNGEE. The CDR3 totals 15 residues. Full variable domain (remainder filled in from reference TRBV9 and TRBJ2-2): DSGVTQTPKHLITATGQRVTLRCSPRSGDLSVYWYQQSLDQGLQFLIQYYNGEERAKGNILERFSAQQFPDLHSELNLSSLELGDSALYFCASSVGVTPTGELFFGEGSRLTVL.

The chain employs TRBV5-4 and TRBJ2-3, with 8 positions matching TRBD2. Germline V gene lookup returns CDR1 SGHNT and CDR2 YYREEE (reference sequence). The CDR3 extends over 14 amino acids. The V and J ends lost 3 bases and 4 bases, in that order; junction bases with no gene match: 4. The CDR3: CASSSRGGADTQYF. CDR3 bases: TGTGCCAGCAGCTCCCGGGGGGGGGCAGATACGCAGTATTTT.

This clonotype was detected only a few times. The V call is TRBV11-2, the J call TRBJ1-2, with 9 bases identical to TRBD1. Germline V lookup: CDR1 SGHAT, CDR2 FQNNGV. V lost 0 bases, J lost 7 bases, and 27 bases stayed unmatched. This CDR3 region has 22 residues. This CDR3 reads CASSLDMFSTSLWRTGDGGYTF. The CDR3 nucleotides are TGTGCCAGCAGCTTAGATATGTTCTCTACTTCCCTGTGGCGGACAGGGGACGGTGGCTACACCTTC.

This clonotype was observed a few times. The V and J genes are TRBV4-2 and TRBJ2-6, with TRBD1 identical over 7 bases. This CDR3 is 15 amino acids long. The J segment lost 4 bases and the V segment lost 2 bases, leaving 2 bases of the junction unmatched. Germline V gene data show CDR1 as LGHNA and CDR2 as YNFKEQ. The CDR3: CASSQTGAGANVLTF. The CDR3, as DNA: TGTGCCAGCAGCCAAACAGGGGCAGGGGCCAACGTCCTGACTTTC.

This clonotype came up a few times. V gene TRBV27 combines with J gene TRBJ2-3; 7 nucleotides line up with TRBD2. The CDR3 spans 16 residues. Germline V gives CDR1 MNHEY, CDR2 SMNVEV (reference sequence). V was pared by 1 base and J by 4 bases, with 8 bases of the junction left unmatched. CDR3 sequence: CASSLFGRGRPDTQYF. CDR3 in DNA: TGTGCCAGCAGTTTATTCGGGCGGGGGAGGCCAGATACGCAGTATTTT.

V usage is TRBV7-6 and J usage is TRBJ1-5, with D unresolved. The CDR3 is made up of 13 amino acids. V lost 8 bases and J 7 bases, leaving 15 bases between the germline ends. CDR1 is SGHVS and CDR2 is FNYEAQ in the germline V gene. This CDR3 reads CASGQNSQQPQHF. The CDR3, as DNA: TGTGCCAGCGGGCAGAACAGCCAGCAGCCCCAGCATTTT.

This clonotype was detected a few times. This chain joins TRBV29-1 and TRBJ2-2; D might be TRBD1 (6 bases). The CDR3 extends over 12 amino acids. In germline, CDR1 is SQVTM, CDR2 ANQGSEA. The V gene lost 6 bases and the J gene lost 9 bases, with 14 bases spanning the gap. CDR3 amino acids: CSVADSTRELFF. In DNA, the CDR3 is TGCAGCGTCGCGGACAGTACGCGGGAGCTGTTTTTT.